Given below is one T cell receptor beta chain in context. Its antigen is still unknown. Germline values: CDR1 SGHTA, CDR2 FQGNSA. V gave up 2 bases and J gave up 11 bases, with 18 bases separating them. The CDR3 has 15 residues. The record originates from a study of vaccination effects on CD4 cells after COVID-19. Viral peptide pool expansion of antigen-specific CD4+ T cells preceded sequencing in the ViraFEST assay. Following 10 days of culture, CD4+ T cells were isolated. Participants received two doses of either the BNT162b2 or mRNA-1273 vaccine. Nucleocapsid antibodies were negative in the vaccine recipients, who had never had SARS-CoV-2 infection. Libraries were prepared by immunoSEQ multiplex PCR; TCRdb keeps only in-frame clonotypes and omits some of them. The sample holds tens of thousands of clones; about four fifths are singletons and the top ten take about 5.3%.

The chain uses TRBV7-2 and TRBJ1-4; a weak D match, TRBD1 (5 bases). The sequencing used CD4+ T cells from PBMCs cultured with SARS-CoV-2 spike peptides, collected after COVID-19 vaccination. This sequence was found in a human donor who received a COVID-19 vaccine. Some clones in this sample may be carry-over from other donors' samples. The CDR3 coding sequence is TGTGCCAGCAGCTTATCCCCAGGGACCGAGGGGAAACTGTTTTTT. Translation gives CASSLSPGTEGKLFF.